Following are 21 T cell receptor beta chains from one sample sequenced in a study of T cell repertoires in cytomegalovirus infection. Using its own MiXCR run on the reads, TCRdb lists one record per CDR3 protein. The sample has 150,000 or so distinct CDR3 sequences; 20% to 30% are singletons. The sample was PBMCs. All receptors come from a human donor in good health (CMV status not recorded). Some clones in this sample may be carry-over from other donors' samples.

Notes on this clonotype: An end of the junction does not agree with germline; a read error may underlie this. The chain joins TRBV7-7 to TRBJ2-5, with TRBD2 matching 10 bases. This CDR3 has 15 residues. CDR1 and CDR2 (germline): SSHAT, FNYEAQ (reference sequence). The CDR3 is CASSLGGLAEETQYF. In DNA, the CDR3 is TGTGCTAGCAGCTTAGGTGGACTAGCGGAGGAGACCCAGTACTTC.

This clonotype occurred many times. The V call is TRBV5-4, the J call TRBJ2-5; 11 positions match TRBD2. The V and J ends lost 1 base and 2 bases, in that order; junction bases with no gene match: 4. Germline V gene lookup returns CDR1 SGHNT and CDR2 YYREEE (reference sequence). CDR3 length equals 16 residues. The DNA for the CDR3 is TGTGCCAGCAGCTTGAGTGTAGCGGGAGGGCAAGAGACCCAGTACTTC. It codes for CASSLSVAGGQETQYF.

The sample holds a few counts of this clonotype. The chain links TRBV19 to TRBJ1-5; TRBD1 matches at 11 bases. The ends lost 5 bases at V and 7 bases at J; junction bases unmatched: 10. CDR1 and CDR2 from the germline V gene are LNHDA and SQIVND (reference sequence). The CDR3 runs 16 residues. The CDR3 DNA is TGTGCCAGTAGTTCACCGGGACAGGGGGAGAGACAGCCCCAGCATTTT. It is translated as CASSSPGQGERQPQHF. Using reference TRBV19 and TRBJ1-5 for the parts outside the CDR3, the full variable domain is DGGITQSPKYLFRKEGQNVTLSCEQNLNHDAMYWYRQDPGQGLRLIYYSQIVNDFQKGDIAEGYSVSREKKESFPLTVTSAQKNPTAFYLCASSSPGQGERQPQHFGDGTRLSIL.

This clonotype was observed a handful of times. The chain carries TRBV5-1 and TRBJ2-1; D is perhaps TRBD1 or TRBD2 (5 bases each). There are 16 residues in the CDR3. The V end lost 0 bases, the J end lost 1 base, and 11 bases lay between the germline ends. Looked up from germline, CDR1 is SGHRS and CDR2 is YFSETQ. As DNA, the CDR3 is TGCGCCAGCAGCTTGGTCGGGGCTGGGTCCTACAATGAGCAGTTCTTC. It yields the protein CASSLVGAGSYNEQFF.

This clonotype has more than one count but fewer than ten. This rearrangement joins TRBV20-1 to TRBJ1-1; tentative D call: TRBD1 (5 bases). The CDR3 covers 18 residues. Germline lookup yields CDR1 DFQATT and CDR2 SNEGSKA (reference sequence). The ends were cut back, 6 bases at V and 5 bases at J, with 31 bases in the middle. CDR3 DNA sequence: TGCAGTGCCATCGAAGGGATCAGGACGGAACCGTGGGGGACTGAAGCTTTCTTT. Its translation is CSAIEGIRTEPWGTEAFF.

In this sample, this clonotype turned up a few times. The gene calls are TRBV2 and TRBJ2-5, with 12 bases matching TRBD2. This CDR3 has 16 residues. V lost 6 bases to trimming and J lost 5 bases; unmatched junction nucleotides: 10. Germline assignment: CDR1 SNHLY and CDR2 FYNNEI. As DNA, the CDR3 is TGTGCCAGCAGGTCTAGCGGGGGGGCCCCGATCGAGACCCAGTACTTC. Residues: CASRSSGGAPIETQYF.

This clonotype was detected ten times or more. The chain combines TRBV28 with TRBJ2-5; D is unresolved. CDR1 is MDHEN, CDR2 SYDVKM, per germline. This CDR3 spans 14 amino acids. Trimming removed 1 base at V and 2 bases at J, with 8 bases between. As DNA, the CDR3 is TGTGCCAGCAGTTTATTGGGCCTGCAAGAGACCCAGTACTTC. Amino acids: CASSLLGLQETQYF.

V gene TRBV2 combines with J gene TRBJ2-7; TRBD1 matches at 7 bases. The CDR3 extends over 16 amino acids. The ends lost 9 bases at V and 5 bases at J; junction bases unmatched: 19. Germline lookup yields CDR1 SNHLY and CDR2 FYNNEI. The CDR3 is CARKGVRKGASHEQYF. CDR3 in DNA: TGTGCCAGAAAAGGGGTCAGAAAGGGGGCGTCCCACGAGCAGTACTTC.

This clonotype was recorded a few times. CDR3 nucleotides: TGTGCCAGCAGTGAATCGAGGGGGAATGAACCGAACACTGAAGCTTTCTTT. This translates into CASSESRGNEPNTEAFF. The chain is built from TRBV2 and TRBJ1-1, with D perhaps matching TRBD1 (6 bases). Between the trimmed V and J ends, which lost 2 bases and 1 base, there was a span of 17 bases. In germline, CDR1 is SNHLY, CDR2 FYNNEI. The CDR3 sequence is 17 residues long.

The gene calls are TRBV10-3 and TRBJ2-7; TRBD2 aligns across 10 bases. The CDR3 has 15 amino acids. J gave up 2 bases and V 2 bases, and 3 bases lay outside the gene matches. Germline loops: CDR1 ENHRY, CDR2 SYGVKD. The CDR3 DNA is TGTGCCATCAGTGAGGCTAGCGGGAGCCCCTACGAGCAGTACTTC. Its protein is CAISEASGSPYEQYF.

This clonotype has ten or more counts. This chain joins TRBV4-1 and TRBJ1-4, with D maybe TRBD1 (6 bases). Trimming took off 5 bases at V and 5 bases at J, with 15 bases between the two ends. In germline, CDR1 is MGHRA, CDR2 YSYEKL. The CDR3 totals 15 residues. As DNA, the CDR3 is TGCGCCAGCAGCAGTCAGGGTAGGGGGAATGAAAAACTGTTTTTT. It specifies CASSSQGRGNEKLFF.

This clonotype occurred a few times. The chain links TRBV28 to TRBJ1-1, with D unresolved. This CDR3 contains 14 residues. Between the trimmed V and J ends, which lost 2 bases and 2 bases, there was a span of 9 bases. Germline CDR1 MDHEN, CDR2 SYDVKM. The CDR3 loop is CASSLEGYNTEAFF. In nucleotides, the CDR3 is TGTGCCAGCAGTTTAGAGGGATATAACACTGAAGCTTTCTTT.

V gene TRBV7-6 combines with J gene TRBJ2-7; TRBD1 matches 7 bases. CDR1 SGHVS and CDR2 FNYEAQ come from the germline V gene. The CDR3 runs to 15 residues. J was trimmed by 2 bases and V by 0 bases; bases with no gene match: 4. The CDR3 sequence: CASSLAGDSTYEQYF. The CDR3 bases are TGTGCCAGCAGCTTAGCGGGGGACAGTACCTACGAGCAGTACTTC. Full variable domain (rest looked up from reference TRBV7-6 and TRBJ2-7): GAGVSQSPRYKVTKRGQDVALRCDPISGHVSLYWYRQALGQGPEFLTYFNYEAQQDKSGLPNDRFSAERPEGSISTLTIQRTEQRDSAMYRCASSLAGDSTYEQYFGPGTRLTVT.

The sample holds many counts of this clonotype. The CDR3: CASSSRERRWPGNTIYF. The CDR3 bases are TGTGCCAGCAGTTCCCGAGAGCGACGGTGGCCTGGAAACACCATATATTTT. The chain is built from TRBV12-3 or TRBV12-4 and TRBJ1-3; the D is unclear. V gave up 4 bases and J gave up 2 bases, with 18 bases separating them. The CDR3 is 17 residues long.

This clonotype was detected ten times or more. The rearrangement joins TRBV6-1 to TRBJ1-1; D unresolved. V was cut by 7 bases and J by 5 bases, with 20 bases left in between. This CDR3 is 15 amino acids long. In germline, CDR1 is MNHNS, CDR2 SASEGT. The CDR3 nucleotides are TGTGCCAGCACCCACATAATGGGGTTGGGGACTGAAGCTTTCTTT. As protein: CASTHIMGLGTEAFF.

This clonotype was found many times. The chain couples TRBV28 to TRBJ2-2; D unresolved. CDR3 length: 13 residues. V lost 4 bases to trimming and J lost 3 bases, with 6 bases between them. Germline lookup yields CDR1 MDHEN and CDR2 SYDVKM. The chain's CDR3 is CASSSQDTGELFF. CDR3 in DNA: TGTGCCAGCAGTTCCCAGGACACCGGGGAGCTGTTTTTT.

The V call is TRBV20-1, the J call TRBJ2-7, with TRBD2 identical over 15 bases. Germline V gene lookup returns CDR1 DFQATT and CDR2 SNEGSKA (reference sequence). J was trimmed by 3 bases and V by 0 bases; bases with no gene match: 9. This CDR3 spans 18 amino acids. In DNA form, the CDR3 reads TGCAGTGCTAGAGAGATGAAGGGACTAGCGGGGGGCCTCTACGAGCAGTACTTC. Translation gives CSAREMKGLAGGLYEQYF.

This sequence joins TRBV18 and TRBJ2-1; 12 bases agree with TRBD2. The trim removed 5 bases at V and 4 bases at J, leaving 12 bases unmatched. Germline CDR1 reads KGHSH; CDR2 reads LQKENI. This CDR3 has 18 residues. In DNA, the CDR3 is TGTGCCAGCTCAGCCTCTAGCGGGGGGGCACCAATGTACAATGAGCAGTTCTTC. It is translated as CASSASSGGAPMYNEQFF.

The V call is TRBV28, the J call TRBJ1-2; D possibly corresponds to TRBD1 (5 bases). Trimming took off 5 bases at V and 7 bases at J, with 23 bases between the two ends. CDR3 size: 16 residues. Germline V gene lookup returns CDR1 MDHEN and CDR2 SYDVKM. The CDR3, as DNA: TGTGCCAGCAGTCTCACCCCGGCCGGGGCTAGCTGTGGCTACACCTTC. Protein: CASSLTPAGASCGYTF.

This clonotype has only a few counts. This rearrangement joins TRBV28 to TRBJ2-2; D unclear. Trimming took off 4 bases at V and 3 bases at J, with 6 bases between the two ends. CDR1 is MDHEN and CDR2 is SYDVKM in the germline V gene. The CDR3 is made up of 13 amino acids. The CDR3 sequence is CASSSSDTGELFF. The CDR3, as DNA: TGTGCCAGCAGTTCCTCAGACACCGGGGAGCTGTTTTTT.

This clonotype was counted only a few times. V gene TRBV6-1 combines with J gene TRBJ2-3, with 7 bases fitting TRBD2. Germline V lookup: CDR1 MNHNS, CDR2 SASEGT. With 6 bases clipped from V and 2 bases from J, the junction kept 14 bases outside the gene matches. This CDR3 contains 17 residues. CDR3 loop: CASSFDLAGALTDTQYF. The CDR3 nucleotides read TGTGCCAGCAGCTTTGATCTGGCGGGAGCTCTCACAGATACGCAGTATTTT.